These T cell receptor beta chains were read from a single sample in a study of T-cell memory formation after mild COVID-19. TCRdb fed the 5' RACE reads into MiXCR, producing one record per CDR3 protein. Altogether some 410,000 distinct CDR3 sequences are present, roughly a quarter being singletons, with the ten largest covering over 10%. What was sequenced was PBMCs or a T cell subset sorted from them (not recorded which). Source of these receptors: an adult woman who had mild COVID-19 (a few samples of this study predate the infection). Cell type and time point are not known. CDR3s include the opening cysteine and the closing phenylalanine or tryptophan. Fields, in order: CDR3 DNA, CDR3 protein, clone size, V gene, J gene, D gene. D genes are given only for firm matches. Only some rows state a clone size, as once, few, many or a class for expanded clones.

TGCAGTTCGGGCCAAGGACAGGGAAGAATGAACACTGAAGCTTTCTTT	CSSGQGQGRMNTEAFF	few	TRBV20-1	TRBJ1-1	TRBD1
TGTGCCAGCAGCTCTGGACTAGCGGGAGTTGGTGAGCAGTTCTTC	CASSSGLAGVGEQFF	-	TRBV7-9	TRBJ2-1	TRBD2
TGTGCCACCAGTGCCTCCCGGACGGGGGGAGAAGTGACAGATACGCAGTATTTT	CATSASRTGGEVTDTQYF	few	TRBV24-1	TRBJ2-3	TRBD2
TGTGCCAGCATCGACAGGCTGGGAGAGCAGTACTTC	CASIDRLGEQYF	few	TRBV27	TRBJ2-7	-
TGTGCCAACAGGGCCCGGACCACCTATGGCTACACCTTC	CANRARTTYGYTF	-	TRBV24-1	TRBJ1-2	-
TGTGCCAGCAGCCTTCAGCAAGCCGGGGCCAACGTCCTGACTTTC	CASSLQQAGANVLTF	-	TRBV6-5	TRBJ2-6	-
TGTGCCAGCAGCCGCCTTTTGCGCCAAGAGACCCAGTACTTC	CASSRLLRQETQYF	-	TRBV12-3/TRBV12-4	TRBJ2-5	-
TGTGCCAGCAGCCCCGACAGACTCACAGATACGCAGTATTTT	CASSPDRLTDTQYF	few	TRBV28	TRBJ2-3	-
TGCGCCAGCAGCTTGGGGGGGCTCCCCTCTGGAAACACCATATATTTT	CASSLGGLPSGNTIYF	few	TRBV5-1	TRBJ1-3	-
TGTGCCAGCAGCCCCAGACTAGCGGATTTCTCCTACGAGCAGTACTTC	CASSPRLADFSYEQYF	few	TRBV6-5	TRBJ2-7	TRBD2
TGTGCCAGCAGCCAAGAAGTCGGCGGTTATAATTCACCCCTCCACTTT	CASSQEVGGYNSPLHF	few	TRBV4-2	TRBJ1-6	-
TGTGCCAGCAGTTTATCGGCTAGCGGGGCGAACCGGGCCGGGGAGCTGTTTTTT	CASSLSASGANRAGELFF	-	TRBV27	TRBJ2-2	TRBD2
TGTGCCAGTTTGCGGGAAGGTTCACCCCTCCACTTT	CASLREGSPLHF	few	TRBV12-3/TRBV12-4	TRBJ1-6	-
TGTGCCAGCAGCTTAGTCCCGGATAGCAATCAGCCCCAGCATTTT	CASSLVPDSNQPQHF	-	TRBV7-2	TRBJ1-5	-
TGCGCCAGCAGCTTAGGGACAGGGCGACTCTCTGGAAACACCATATATTTT	CASSLGTGRLSGNTIYF	-	TRBV5-1	TRBJ1-3	TRBD1
TGCGCCAGCAGCTTGGAGGCGTCGGGACTTCGTCAAGAGACCCAGTACTTC	CASSLEASGLRQETQYF	many	TRBV5-1	TRBJ2-5	-
TGCGCCAGCGGGCAGGGGATGAGCAATCAGCCCCAGCATTTT	CASGQGMSNQPQHF	many	TRBV10-2	TRBJ1-5	-
TGTGCCAGCAGGCCCACTAGGGGTCCTTACAATGAGCAGTTCTTC	CASRPTRGPYNEQFF	many	TRBV12-3/TRBV12-4	TRBJ2-1	-
TGTGCCAGCACCCCAGGGTGGGGCCTGACCTTC	CASTPGWGLTF	-	TRBV2	TRBJ2-7	-
TGTGCCAGCAGCTTAGGATCGGGCGGGACAGATACGCAGTATTTT	CASSLGSGGTDTQYF	many	TRBV7-6	TRBJ2-3	-
TGTGCCAGCAGCTTGTCGACAGGCCAAGAGACCCAGTACTTC	CASSLSTGQETQYF	few	TRBV7-9	TRBJ2-5	-
TGCGCCAGCAGCTTGGGTGGAAAAAGCTCCTACAATGAGCAGTTCTTC	CASSLGGKSSYNEQFF	-	TRBV5-1	TRBJ2-1	-